This TCR beta chain was documented in a study of blood T cell repertoires in COVID-19. The CDR3 runs to 11 residues. Germline V lookup: CDR1 DFQATT, CDR2 SNEGSKA (reference sequence). The V and J ends lost 6 bases and 2 bases respectively, with 7 bases between them. Here immunoSEQ multiplex PCR was the method, and the copy in TCRdb shows in-frame clones only, minus some. The data hold some 130,000 clones, with roughly 83% observed a single time. The clonotype originates from a woman in her fifties or sixties with acute or convalescent COVID-19. Sequencing used peripheral blood. This chain connects TRBV20-1 to TRBJ1-1; D gene ambiguous. CDR3 region: CSATRNTEAFF. CDR3 DNA: TGCAGTGCGACTCGTAACACTGAAGCTTTCTTT.